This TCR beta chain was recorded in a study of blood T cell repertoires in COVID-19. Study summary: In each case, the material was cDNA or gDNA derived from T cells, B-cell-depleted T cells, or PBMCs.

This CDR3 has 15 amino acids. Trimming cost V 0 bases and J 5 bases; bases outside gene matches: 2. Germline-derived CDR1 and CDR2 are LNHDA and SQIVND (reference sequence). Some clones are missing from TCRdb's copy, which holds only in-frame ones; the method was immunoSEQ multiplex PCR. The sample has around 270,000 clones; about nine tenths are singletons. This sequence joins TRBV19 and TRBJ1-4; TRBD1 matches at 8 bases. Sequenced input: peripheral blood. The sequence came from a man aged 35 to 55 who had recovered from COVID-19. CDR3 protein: CASSIDRQGNEKLFF. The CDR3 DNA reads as TGTGCCAGTAGTATAGATCGACAGGGGAATGAAAAACTGTTTTTT.